The sequence of this T cell receptor beta chain was determined in a study of OX40 agonist ivuxolimab in advanced cancers. About the investigation overall: Ivuxolimab, which targeted the costimulatory receptor OX40 (CD134), was an agonistic, fully human IgG2 monoclonal antibody. In the dose-escalation cohort, about four fifths of patients were male, and the mean age was approximately 60 years with a range of about 20 to 79. Peripheral TCRbeta sequencing aimed to test whether ivuxolimab altered TCR sequence diversity and caused clonal T-cell expansion. Intravenous ivuxolimab was administered to patients every 2 weeks at six dose levels: 0.01, 0.1, 0.3, 1.5, 3 and 10 mg/kg. Among the approximately 50 dose-escalation patients, some 19 had hepatocellular carcinoma, 15 or so melanoma, 9 renal cell carcinoma and 9 head and neck cancer. The monotherapy dose-escalation portion (N of about 49 patients) of the phase I ivuxolimab trial is reported in the paper. Patients were allowed to have had prior anti-PD-1, anti-PD-L1 or anti-CTLA-4 therapy, and 40% of the dose-escalation patients had previously received checkpoint inhibitors. Partial responses occurred in three dose-escalation patients, of whom one had hepatocellular carcinoma and two had cutaneous melanoma.

Patients with a history of autoimmune disease or receiving systemic immunosuppression were excluded from the trial. In every dose cohort, peripheral blood was drawn for TCR sequencing at baseline, cycle 4 day 1, and cycle 7 day 1. Samples came from an open-label, multicenter, first-in-human phase I dose-escalation trial of ivuxolimab. Adults with locally advanced or metastatic melanoma, renal cell carcinoma, hepatocellular carcinoma or head and neck squamous cell carcinoma were enrolled in the trial. Before TCR sequencing, CD4+ and CD8+ T cells were separately sorted from peripheral blood. To sequence the TCRbeta CDR3 region, genomic DNA was isolated from the sorted cells. The immunoSEQ Assay was used to sequence the TCRbeta CDR3 regions. Here the immuneACCESS table is served through TCRdb, limited to in-frame sequences with V and J called. Missing clones are a known gap in these copies; in checked studies unresolved V genes cover under half, and the rest lacks a known reason. This sample lists over 75,000 clones; around nine tenths were detected once. 0.4% to 0.55% of the sample is in the top ten clones.

General findings and caveats noted by the study authors: After ivuxolimab, expanded clones were on average more numerous among CD8+ T cells than among CD4+ T cells. Low levels of normalized T-cell clonal expansion were also shown by some nonresponding patients. In the 0.1-3.0 mg/kg groups, partial responders had among the lowest normalized peripheral clonal expansion, particularly in CD8+ T cells. At doses of 0.1 to 3.0 mg/kg, clonal expansion of both CD4+ and CD8+ blood T cells was observed from baseline to week 6. The antigen specificity of the clonally expanded peripheral T cells was not determined.

The table lists this clone with a count of one. Its recognized antigen is unknown. No base quality values were provided; no much bigger clone lies one nucleotide off. Cut back by 5 bases and 5 bases, the V and J ends lie 21 bases apart. The CDR3 spans 16 residues, from the cysteine through the phenylalanine. Just CDR3 DNA is preserved here, 48 bases in frame from base 1. CDR1 and CDR2, looked up from the germline V gene, are SGHTA and FQGNSA. The rearranged segments are TRBV7-2 and TRBJ2-5; the D call could be TRBD1 or TRBD2, with each sharing 7 bases. The sequencing used CD4+ or CD8+ T cells sorted from blood, collected in a trial of the OX40 agonist ivuxolimab. The clonotype originates from an adult with an advanced solid tumor such as melanoma, head and neck, liver or kidney cancer. The DNA sequence is given as TGTGCCAGCAGCCTACCCCCCAGGGGGGGAACGGAGACCCAGTACTTC. The encoded protein is CASSLPPRGGTETQYF. With the portions outside the CDR3 filled from the reference TRBV7-2 and TRBJ2-5 genes, the complete variable region becomes GAGVSQSPSNKVTEKGKDVELRCDPISGHTALYWYRQSLGQGLEFLIYFQGNSAPDKSGLPSDRFSAERTGGSVSTLTIQRTQQEDSAVYLCASSLPPRGGTETQYFGPGTRLLVL.